Listed below are T cell receptor beta chains from one sample, sequenced in a study of neoadjuvant anti-PD-1 for oral cavity cancer. The repertoire was sequenced with immunoSEQ multiplex PCR; TCRdb's copy has only in-frame clones and lacks some. The data hold roughly 67,000 clones, with about four fifths observed a single time. Sample: PBMCs, taken before nivolumab (anti-PD-1) treatment. These receptors were collected from a person aged 35-80 years with oral cavity squamous cell carcinoma. Both conserved end residues are part of each CDR3. Fields, in order: clone size, V gene, J gene, D gene, CDR3 protein, CDR3 DNA. The D gene is left open where the match is weak. For some rows the clone size is stated as once, few or many, or as a class when expanded; others skip it.

size: NA; V: TRBV9; J: TRBJ1-4; D: NA; CDR3: CASSAGTVNEKLFF; DNA: TGTGCCAGCAGCGCGGGGACGGTTAATGAAAAACTGTTTTTT
size: NA; V: TRBV5-6; J: TRBJ2-7; D: TRBD2; CDR3: CASSLANGLAVEQYF; DNA: TGTGCCAGCAGCTTGGCCAATGGACTAGCGGTCGAGCAGTACTTC
size: NA; V: TRBV5-4; J: TRBJ1-2; D: NA; CDR3: CASRQGLGYGYTF; DNA: TGTGCCAGCAGGCAGGGACTCGGCTATGGCTACACCTTC
size: NA; V: TRBV9; J: TRBJ2-6; D: NA; CDR3: CASSPQGRGANVLTF; DNA: TGTGCCAGCAGCCCACAGGGTAGGGGGGCCAACGTCCTGACTTTC
size: NA; V: TRBV15; J: TRBJ1-6; D: TRBD1; CDR3: CATRTGTGRSPLHF; DNA: TGTGCCACCAGGACCGGGACAGGGCGTTCACCCCTCCACTTT
size: NA; V: TRBV27; J: TRBJ1-2; D: NA; CDR3: CASSLTPRDAGWGGYTF; DNA: TGTGCCAGCAGTTTAACCCCGAGGGACGCCGGGTGGGGTGGCTACACCTTC
size: few; V: TRBV30; J: TRBJ2-1; D: NA; CDR3: CAWSPISVYNEQFF; DNA: TGTGCCTGGAGCCCTATATCAGTCTACAATGAGCAGTTCTTC
size: NA; V: TRBV6-1; J: TRBJ1-1; D: TRBD1; CDR3: CASSEQGALDTEAFF; DNA: TGTGCCAGCAGTGAACAGGGGGCGCTTGACACTGAAGCTTTCTTT
size: once; V: TRBV4-1; J: TRBJ2-3; D: TRBD2; CDR3: CASSQQPGLAADTQYF; DNA: TGCGCCAGCAGCCAACAACCGGGACTAGCTGCAGATACGCAGTATTTT
size: NA; V: TRBV11-2; J: TRBJ1-1; D: NA; CDR3: CASSLVRGNTEAFF; DNA: TGTGCCAGCAGCTTAGTACGGGGGAACACTGAAGCTTTCTTT
size: NA; V: TRBV5-1; J: TRBJ1-1; D: NA; CDR3: CASSLGGFTEAFF; DNA: TGCGCCAGCAGCTTGGGGGGGTTCACTGAAGCTTTCTTT
size: once; V: TRBV7-6; J: TRBJ2-7; D: NA; CDR3: CASSPGLYRDGSSYEQYF; DNA: TGTGCCAGCAGCCCGGGATTGTATCGGGACGGGAGCTCCTACGAGCAGTACTTC
size: NA; V: TRBV10-3; J: TRBJ1-1; D: NA; CDR3: CAISVGGNPEAFF; DNA: TGTGCCATCAGTGTAGGAGGGAACCCTGAAGCTTTCTTT
size: NA; V: TRBV19; J: TRBJ2-7; D: TRBD1; CDR3: CASSPRYILGTDYEQYF; DNA: TGTGCCAGTAGTCCCCGCTATATACTCGGGACAGACTACGAGCAGTACTTC
size: NA; V: TRBV7-8; J: TRBJ1-4; D: NA; CDR3: CASSPTRGVEKLFF; DNA: TGTGCCAGCAGTCCGACACGCGGTGTTGAAAAACTGTTTTTT
size: NA; V: TRBV6-1; J: TRBJ1-2; D: NA; CDR3: CASSPPDSNYGYTF; DNA: TGTGCCAGCAGCCCCCCGGACAGTAACTATGGCTACACCTTC
size: NA; V: TRBV7-8; J: TRBJ1-2; D: NA; CDR3: CASSLGLGEGYTF; DNA: TGTGCCAGCAGCTTAGGCCTCGGGGAAGGCTACACCTTC
size: NA; V: TRBV7-2; J: TRBJ1-5; D: NA; CDR3: CASSLGKGRQPQHF; DNA: TGTGCCAGCAGCTTAGGCAAAGGGCGACAGCCCCAGCATTTT
size: NA; V: TRBV5-1; J: TRBJ2-3; D: NA; CDR3: CASSLVSAADTQYF; DNA: TGCGCCAGCAGCTTGGTATCGGCGGCAGATACGCAGTATTTT
size: NA; V: TRBV19; J: TRBJ1-1; D: TRBD1; CDR3: CASNPGTGFTEAFF; DNA: TGTGCCAGTAACCCCGGGACAGGCTTCACTGAAGCTTTCTTT
size: NA; V: TRBV9; J: TRBJ1-2; D: NA; CDR3: CASLSLNYGYTF; DNA: TGTGCCAGCTTGAGTCTTAACTATGGCTACACCTTC
size: few; V: TRBV27; J: TRBJ1-5; D: NA; CDR3: CASSDTGQPNQPQHF; DNA: TGTGCCAGCTCCGACACAGGGCAGCCCAATCAGCCCCAGCATTTT
size: NA; V: TRBV6-5; J: TRBJ1-2; D: NA; CDR3: CASSRDRLYLGGYTF; DNA: TGTGCCAGCAGTCGAGACCGACTCTACCTCGGAGGCTACACCTTC
size: NA; V: TRBV27; J: TRBJ2-3; D: NA; CDR3: CASREGLSTDTQYF; DNA: TGTGCCAGCAGAGAGGGACTGAGCACAGATACGCAGTATTTT
size: NA; V: TRBV5-1; J: TRBJ2-1; D: NA; CDR3: CASSLWDQSSYNEQFF; DNA: TGCGCCAGCAGCTTGTGGGACCAGAGCTCCTACAATGAGCAGTTCTTC
size: NA; V: TRBV2; J: TRBJ2-3; D: TRBD1; CDR3: CASRTGRLTDTQYF; DNA: TGTGCCAGTAGGACAGGACGCCTCACAGATACGCAGTATTTT
size: NA; V: TRBV4-2; J: TRBJ1-3; D: TRBD1; CDR3: CASKKQGEGNTIYF; DNA: TGTGCCAGCAAGAAACAGGGGGAAGGAAACACCATATATTTT
size: NA; V: TRBV4-1; J: TRBJ1-1; D: NA; CDR3: CASSPGPPRRMNTEAFF; DNA: TGCGCCAGCAGCCCGGGACCGCCGAGGAGGATGAACACTGAAGCTTTCTTT
size: NA; V: TRBV7-6; J: TRBJ2-1; D: NA; CDR3: CASSSRRGGNEQFF; DNA: TGTGCCAGCAGCTCTCGCCGAGGGGGAAATGAGCAGTTCTTC
size: once; V: TRBV19; J: TRBJ2-7; D: NA; CDR3: CASSRAIPPYEQYF; DNA: TGTGCCAGTAGTAGGGCAATCCCTCCTTACGAGCAGTACTTC
size: NA; V: TRBV9; J: TRBJ1-6; D: TRBD1; CDR3: CASSTTGTVNSPLHF; DNA: TGTGCCAGCAGCACCACCGGGACAGTCAATTCACCCCTCCACTTT
size: NA; V: TRBV10-1; J: TRBJ1-3; D: NA; CDR3: CASIATPLRISGNTIYF; DNA: TGCGCCAGTATCGCGACCCCCCTACGAATCTCTGGAAACACCATATATTTT
size: NA; V: TRBV28; J: TRBJ2-1; D: TRBD2; CDR3: CASSPTSSGYNEQFF; DNA: TGTGCCAGCAGTCCAACCTCTAGCGGATACAATGAGCAGTTCTTC
size: NA; V: TRBV6-4; J: TRBJ2-6; D: NA; CDR3: CASSDRAGANVLTF; DNA: TGTGCCAGCAGTGACAGGGCTGGGGCCAACGTCCTGACTTTC
size: NA; V: TRBV5-1; J: TRBJ2-1; D: TRBD2; CDR3: CASSFTSGDYNEQFF; DNA: TGCGCCAGCAGCTTTACTAGCGGGGACTACAATGAGCAGTTCTTC
size: NA; V: TRBV13; J: TRBJ1-1; D: NA; CDR3: CASSLERWTEAFF; DNA: TGTGCCAGCAGCTTGGAGAGATGGACTGAAGCTTTCTTT
size: NA; V: TRBV6-1; J: TRBJ1-5; D: NA; CDR3: CASSVWDSNQPQHF; DNA: TGTGCCAGCAGTGTATGGGACAGCAATCAGCCCCAGCATTTT
size: NA; V: TRBV11-2; J: TRBJ1-1; D: NA; CDR3: CASSLGSGVAFF; DNA: TGTGCCAGCAGCTTAGGGAGTGGGGTCGCTTTCTTT
size: few; V: TRBV30; J: TRBJ2-7; D: TRBD2; CDR3: CAWNGRTSGRASHEQYF; DNA: TGTGCCTGGAACGGTCGGACTAGCGGGAGGGCCAGCCACGAGCAGTACTTC
size: NA; V: TRBV5-1; J: TRBJ1-3; D: NA; CDR3: CASSSGSGNTIYF; DNA: TGCGCCAGCAGCTCAGGGTCTGGAAACACCATATATTTT
size: NA; V: TRBV15; J: TRBJ2-7; D: NA; CDR3: CATSRSLYAAAIPEQYF; DNA: TGTGCCACCAGCAGATCCTTGTACGCGGCTGCAATACCGGAGCAGTACTTC
size: NA; V: TRBV5-1; J: TRBJ1-1; D: NA; CDR3: CASRLDGVLNTEAFF; DNA: TGCGCCAGCAGGTTGGACGGGGTACTGAACACTGAAGCTTTCTTT
size: few; V: TRBV19; J: TRBJ1-1; D: TRBD1; CDR3: CASSRPDRVGTEAFF; DNA: TGTGCCAGTAGCCGCCCCGACAGGGTCGGCACTGAAGCTTTCTTT